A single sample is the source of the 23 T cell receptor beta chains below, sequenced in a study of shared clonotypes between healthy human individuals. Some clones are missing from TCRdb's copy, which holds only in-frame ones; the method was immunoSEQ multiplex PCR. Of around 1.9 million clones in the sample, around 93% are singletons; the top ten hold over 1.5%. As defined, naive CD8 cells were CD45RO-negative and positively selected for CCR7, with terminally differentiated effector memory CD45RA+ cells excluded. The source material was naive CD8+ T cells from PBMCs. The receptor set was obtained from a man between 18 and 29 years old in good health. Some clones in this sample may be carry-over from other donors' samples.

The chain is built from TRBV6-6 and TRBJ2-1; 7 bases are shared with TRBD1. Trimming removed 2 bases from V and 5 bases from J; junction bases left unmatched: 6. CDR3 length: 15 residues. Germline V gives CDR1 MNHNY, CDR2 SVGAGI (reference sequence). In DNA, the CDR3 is TGTGCCAGCAGTTACGCGCTTGGGACAGACAATGAGCAGTTCTTC. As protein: CASSYALGTDNEQFF.

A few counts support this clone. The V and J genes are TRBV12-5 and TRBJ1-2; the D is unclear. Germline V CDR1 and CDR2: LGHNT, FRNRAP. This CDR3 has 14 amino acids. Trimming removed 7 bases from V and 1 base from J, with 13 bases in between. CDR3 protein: CASAPDRFNYGYTF. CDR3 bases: TGTGCTAGTGCCCCGGACCGTTTTAACTATGGCTACACCTTC. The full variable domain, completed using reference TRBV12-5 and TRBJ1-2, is DARVTQTPRHKVTEMGQEVTMRCQPILGHNTVFWYRQTMMQGLELLAYFRNRAPLDDSGMPKDRFSAEMPDATLATLKIQPSEPRDSAVYFCASAPDRFNYGYTFGSGTRLTVV.

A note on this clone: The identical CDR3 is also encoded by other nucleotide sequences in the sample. In DNA form, the CDR3 reads TGTGCCAGCAGTTTGGTAGGGAACGAGCAGTACTTC. It translates to CASSLVGNEQYF. The chain couples TRBV27 to TRBJ2-7; D is uncertain. Germline-derived CDR1 and CDR2 are MNHEY and SMNVEV (reference sequence). CDR3 length: 12 residues. Trimming shortened V by 3 bases and J by 5 bases, and 8 bases separated the two germline ends.

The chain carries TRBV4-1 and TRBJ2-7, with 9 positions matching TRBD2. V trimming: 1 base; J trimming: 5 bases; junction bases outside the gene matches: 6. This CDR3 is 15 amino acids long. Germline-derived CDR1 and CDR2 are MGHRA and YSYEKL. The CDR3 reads CASSQASSGNDEQYF. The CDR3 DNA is TGCGCCAGCAGCCAAGCATCTAGCGGGAATGACGAGCAGTACTTC.

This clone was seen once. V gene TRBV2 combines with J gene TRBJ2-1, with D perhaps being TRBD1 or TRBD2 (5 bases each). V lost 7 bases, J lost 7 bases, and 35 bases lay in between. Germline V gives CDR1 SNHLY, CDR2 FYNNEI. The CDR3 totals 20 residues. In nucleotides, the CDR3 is TGTGCCAGCAAAGAGCAGGGCGGTCCCCTTAGGGACCAACCCGAGAATGAGCAGTTCTTC. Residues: CASKEQGGPLRDQPENEQFF.

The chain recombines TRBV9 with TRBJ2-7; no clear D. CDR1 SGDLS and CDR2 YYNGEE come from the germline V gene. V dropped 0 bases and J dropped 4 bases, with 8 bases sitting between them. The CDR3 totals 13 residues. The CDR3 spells CASSVGLQYEQYF. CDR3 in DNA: TGTGCCAGCAGCGTAGGACTGCAGTACGAGCAGTACTTC.

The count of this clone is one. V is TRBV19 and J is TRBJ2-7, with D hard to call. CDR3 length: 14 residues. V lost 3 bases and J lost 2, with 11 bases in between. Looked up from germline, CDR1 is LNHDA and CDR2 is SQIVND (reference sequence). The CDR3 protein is CASSISEKAYEQYF. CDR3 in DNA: TGTGCCAGTAGTATTTCTGAAAAGGCCTACGAGCAGTACTTC.

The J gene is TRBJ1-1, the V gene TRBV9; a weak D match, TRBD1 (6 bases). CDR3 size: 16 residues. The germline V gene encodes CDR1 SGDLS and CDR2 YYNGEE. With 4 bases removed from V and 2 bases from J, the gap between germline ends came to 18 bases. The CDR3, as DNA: TGTGCCAGCAGCCCAGTGGGTGGGGGGCGAAACACTGAAGCTTTCTTT. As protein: CASSPVGGGRNTEAFF.

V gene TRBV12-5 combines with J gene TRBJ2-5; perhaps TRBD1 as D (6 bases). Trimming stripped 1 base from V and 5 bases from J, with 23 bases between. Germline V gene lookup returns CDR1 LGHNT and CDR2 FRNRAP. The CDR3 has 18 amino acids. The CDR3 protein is CASGLAPGQRPEEETQYF. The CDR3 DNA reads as TGTGCTAGTGGTTTGGCCCCGGGACAAAGACCCGAAGAGGAGACCCAGTACTTC.

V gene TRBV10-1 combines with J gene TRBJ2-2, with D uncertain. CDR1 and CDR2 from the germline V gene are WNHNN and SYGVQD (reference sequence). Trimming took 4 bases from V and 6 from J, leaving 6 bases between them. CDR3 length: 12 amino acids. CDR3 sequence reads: CASSVGAGELFF. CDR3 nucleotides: TGCGCCAGCAGTGTTGGGGCCGGGGAGCTGTTTTTT.

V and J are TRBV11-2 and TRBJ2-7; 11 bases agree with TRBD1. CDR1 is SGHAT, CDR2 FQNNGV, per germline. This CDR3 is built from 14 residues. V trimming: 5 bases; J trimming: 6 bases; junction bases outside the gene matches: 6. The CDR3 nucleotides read TGTGCCAGCAGCCAGGACAGGGGGCGGTCCGAGCAGTACTTC. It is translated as CASSQDRGRSEQYF.

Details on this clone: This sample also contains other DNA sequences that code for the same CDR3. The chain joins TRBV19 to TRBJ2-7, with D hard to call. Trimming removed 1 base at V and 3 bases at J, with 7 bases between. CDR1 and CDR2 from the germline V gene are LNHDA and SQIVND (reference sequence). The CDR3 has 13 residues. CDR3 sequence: CASSIASGYEQYF. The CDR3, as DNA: TGTGCCAGTAGTATAGCGTCGGGCTACGAGCAGTACTTC. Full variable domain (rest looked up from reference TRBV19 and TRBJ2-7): DGGITQSPKYLFRKEGQNVTLSCEQNLNHDAMYWYRQDPGQGLRLIYYSQIVNDFQKGDIAEGYSVSREKKESFPLTVTSAQKNPTAFYLCASSIASGYEQYFGPGTRLTVT.

CDR3 protein: CASRLTSAQETQYF. In nucleotides, the CDR3 is TGTGCCAGCAGACTAACTAGCGCCCAAGAGACCCAGTACTTC. The chain combines TRBV27 with TRBJ2-5; 7 bases are shared with TRBD2. V shed 6 bases, J shed 1 base, and the junction held 5 bases outside the gene matches. Germline V gene lookup returns CDR1 MNHEY and CDR2 SMNVEV (reference sequence). There are 14 residues in the CDR3.

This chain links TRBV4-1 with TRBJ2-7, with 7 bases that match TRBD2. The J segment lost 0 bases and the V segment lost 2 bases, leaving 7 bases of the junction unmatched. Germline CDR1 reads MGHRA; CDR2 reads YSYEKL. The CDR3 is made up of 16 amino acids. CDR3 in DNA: TGCGCCAGCAGCCAAATGGGGGGGATTTACTCCTACGAGCAGTACTTC. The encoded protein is CASSQMGGIYSYEQYF.

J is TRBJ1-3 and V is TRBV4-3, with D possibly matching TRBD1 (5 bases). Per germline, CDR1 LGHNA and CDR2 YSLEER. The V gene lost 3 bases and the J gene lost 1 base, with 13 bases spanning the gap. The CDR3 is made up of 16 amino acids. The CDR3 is CASSQGTAKSGNTIYF. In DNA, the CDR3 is TGCGCCAGCAGCCAGGGGACCGCTAAATCTGGAAACACCATATATTTT.

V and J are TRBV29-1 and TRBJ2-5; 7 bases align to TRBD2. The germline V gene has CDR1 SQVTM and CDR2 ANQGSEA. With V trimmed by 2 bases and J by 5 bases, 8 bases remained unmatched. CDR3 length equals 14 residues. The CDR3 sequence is CSVETREGWETQYF. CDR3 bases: TGCAGCGTTGAAACAAGGGAGGGCTGGGAGACCCAGTACTTC.

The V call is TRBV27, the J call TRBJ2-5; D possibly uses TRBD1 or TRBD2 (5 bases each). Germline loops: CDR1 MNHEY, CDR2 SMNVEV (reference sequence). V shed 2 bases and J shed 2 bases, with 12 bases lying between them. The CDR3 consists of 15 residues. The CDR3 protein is CASSLAGRDQETQYF. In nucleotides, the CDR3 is TGTGCCAGCAGTTTAGCGGGCAGGGATCAAGAGACCCAGTACTTC.

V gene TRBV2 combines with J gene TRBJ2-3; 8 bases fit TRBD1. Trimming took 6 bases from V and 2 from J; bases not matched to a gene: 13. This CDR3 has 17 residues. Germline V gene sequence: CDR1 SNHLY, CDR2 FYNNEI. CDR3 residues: CASRAMPGTGPTDTQYF. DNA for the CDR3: TGTGCCAGCAGAGCTATGCCCGGGACAGGTCCCACAGATACGCAGTATTTT.

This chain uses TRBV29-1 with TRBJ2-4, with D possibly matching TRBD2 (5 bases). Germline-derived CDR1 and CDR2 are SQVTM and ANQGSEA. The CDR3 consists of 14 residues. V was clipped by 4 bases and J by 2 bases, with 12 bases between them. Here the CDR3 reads CSVVLVDTKNIQYF. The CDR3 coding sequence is TGCAGCGTTGTACTAGTGGATACCAAAAACATTCAGTACTTC.

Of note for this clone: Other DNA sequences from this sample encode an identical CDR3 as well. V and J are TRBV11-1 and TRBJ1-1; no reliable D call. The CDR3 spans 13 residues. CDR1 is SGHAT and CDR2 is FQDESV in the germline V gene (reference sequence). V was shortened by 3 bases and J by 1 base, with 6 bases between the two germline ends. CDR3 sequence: CASSLEGNTEAFF. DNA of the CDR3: TGTGCCAGCAGCTTGGAGGGGAACACTGAAGCTTTCTTT.

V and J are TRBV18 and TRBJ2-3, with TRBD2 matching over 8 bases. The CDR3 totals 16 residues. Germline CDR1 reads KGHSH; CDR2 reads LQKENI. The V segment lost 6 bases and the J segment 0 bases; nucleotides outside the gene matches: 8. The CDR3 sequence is CASSLERGTSTDTQYF. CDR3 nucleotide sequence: TGTGCCAGCTCTCTAGAGCGGGGGACTAGCACAGATACGCAGTATTTT.

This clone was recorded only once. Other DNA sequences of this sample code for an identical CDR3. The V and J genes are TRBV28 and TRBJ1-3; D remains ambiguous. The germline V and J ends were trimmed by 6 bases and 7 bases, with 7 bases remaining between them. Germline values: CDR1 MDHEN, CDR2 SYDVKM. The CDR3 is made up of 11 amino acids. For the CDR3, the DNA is TGTGCCAGCAGCCTGGGCAACACCATATATTTT. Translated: CASSLGNTIYF. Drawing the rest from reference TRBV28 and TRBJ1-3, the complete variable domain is DVKVTQSSRYLVKRTGEKVFLECVQDMDHENMFWYRQDPGLGLRLIYFSYDVKMKEKGDIPEGYSVSREKKERFSLILESASTNQTSMYLCASSLGNTIYFGEGSWLTVV.

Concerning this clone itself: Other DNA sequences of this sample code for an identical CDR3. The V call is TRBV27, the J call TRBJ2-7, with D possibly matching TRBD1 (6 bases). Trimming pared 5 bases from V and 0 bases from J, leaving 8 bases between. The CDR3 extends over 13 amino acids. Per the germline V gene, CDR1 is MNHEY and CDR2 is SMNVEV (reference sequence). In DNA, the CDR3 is TGTGCCAGCAGTCTGGACAGCTCCTACGAGCAGTACTTC. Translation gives CASSLDSSYEQYF.